This TCR beta chain was captured in a study of T cells in Graves' hyperthyroidism and ophthalmopathy. Study-wide results and caveats: Most thyroid clonotypes that were expanded above 0.001 also turned up in blood.

Researchers took RNA transcripts and amplified the TCR beta CDR3 regions from them. The TCR CDR3 was amplified in a first-round RT-PCR using the HTBI primer set. TCRdb recomputed calls from the multiplex PCR reads with MiXCR, one row per CDR3 protein. The table includes about 180,000 distinct CDR3 sequences, over 15% detected once. This clonotype was detected ten times or more. Its specificity is not known. These patients, aged 18 to 65, had recently diagnosed hyperthyroidism lasting under 2 months. The diagnostic basis comprised clinical symptoms, serum thyroxine and TRAb, thyroid ultrasound and orbital computed tomography. PBMCs came from less than 11 ml fresh peripheral blood. The germline gives CDR1 MNHEY, CDR2 SVGEGT. The CDR3 is made up of 13 amino acids. Trimming took 4 bases from V and 3 from J, leaving 9 bases between them.

The chain couples TRBV6-2 or TRBV6-3 to TRBJ1-1; no reliable D call. Sample: blood. This receptor was taken from a woman between 50 and 59 years old with Graves' hyperthyroidism. CDR3 amino acids: CASSFTRDTEAFF. The CDR3 DNA reads TGTGCCAGCAGTTTCACACGGGACACTGAAGCTTTCTTT.